The present TCR beta chain was sequenced within a study of shared clonotypes between healthy human individuals. Overall study context: Every donor yielded three CD4 naive, three CD4 memory, two CD8 naive and one CD8 memory plate. Whole-study results and caveats: When compared with the clonotypes that were shared by all four sorted-subset donors, the non-shared clonotypes turned out to have lower generation probabilities.

As for this clone: Its antigen is undetermined.

There are 12 residues in the CDR3. Germline CDR1 is KGHSH and CDR2 is LQKENI. V was clipped by 2 bases and J by 9 bases, with 8 bases between them. TCRdb keeps only in-frame clones here, not all; method: immunoSEQ multiplex PCR. Seen here are about 600,000 clones, 95% to 98% observed once, and the top ten hold 0.3%. CD45RO negativity and positive selection for CCR7 defined naive CD8 cells, a population that excluded terminally differentiated effector memory CD45RA+ cells. V gene TRBV18 combines with J gene TRBJ2-1, with TRBD2 as a possible D gene (5 bases). Sequenced sample: naive CD8+ T cells sorted from blood. This sequence was found in a man aged 25-45 years in good health. The CDR3 DNA sequence: TGTGCCAGCTCACCAGGGAGTGTTGAGCAGTTCTTC. Amino acid sequence: CASSPGSVEQFF.